This T cell receptor beta chain was sequenced in a study of immune evolution from preneoplasia to lung adenocarcinoma. General observations from the study: Normal lung had the highest top T cell clone frequencies. Later-stage lesions appeared to have more T cells, more diversity, less clonality.

Per germline, CDR1 KGHSH and CDR2 LQKENI. CDR3 length: 17 amino acids. V lost 4 bases to trimming and J lost 2 bases; unmatched junction nucleotides: 8. The protocol was immunoSEQ multiplex PCR, while the TCRdb copy is restricted to in-frame clones and leaves out a portion. This table holds almost 3,000 clones, 85% to 90% found once. Comment on this clone: Its target is unknown.

The TCR originated in a person aged 55-80 years with lung adenocarcinoma. This chain joins TRBV18 and TRBJ1-5; 10 nucleotides line up with TRBD1. Source material: FFPE adjacent normal lung tissue. CDR3 protein: CASSRGTGDRRNQPQHF. The DNA for the CDR3 is TGTGCCAGCTCACGTGGGACAGGGGATCGCCGCAATCAGCCCCAGCATTTT. The variable domain in full, with the rest retrieved from reference TRBV18 and TRBJ1-5, is NAGVMQNPRHLVRRRGQEARLRCSPMKGHSHVYWYRQLPEEGLKFMVYLQKENIIDESGMPKERFSAEFPKEGPSILRIQQVVRGDSAAYFCASSRGTGDRRNQPQHFGDGTRLSIL.